This T cell receptor (beta chain) derives from a study of post-analysis software for immune sequencing data. General observations from the study: Normalized Chao1 diversity was significantly lower in multiple sclerosis patients than in controls. In patients, TRBV5-6, TRBV5-1 and TRBV20-1 belonged to five or six TRBV segments found more frequently than in controls.

Unique molecular identifiers were present in the TCR beta cDNA libraries. The yield from roughly 1 to 10 million T cells was roughly 500,000 cDNA molecules in total. TCRdb used MiXCR to reprocess the PCR reads, holding one entry per CDR3 protein. The data show hundreds of thousands of distinct CDR3 sequences, roughly half seen once. The germline gives CDR1 MNHEY, CDR2 SMNVEV (reference sequence). CDR3 length equals 14 residues. V was clipped by 4 bases and J by 7 bases; unmatched bases: 4. Comments on this clonotype: Its antigen remains unknown.

The sequence came from a girl between 5 and 17 years old with multiple sclerosis. Sequencing was done on a sample of blood. J is TRBJ1-6 and V is TRBV27; 7 nucleotides line up with TRBD1. DNA of the CDR3: TGTGCCAGCAGTTGGGGACAGTTAAATTCACCCCTCCACTTT. Protein: CASSWGQLNSPLHF.